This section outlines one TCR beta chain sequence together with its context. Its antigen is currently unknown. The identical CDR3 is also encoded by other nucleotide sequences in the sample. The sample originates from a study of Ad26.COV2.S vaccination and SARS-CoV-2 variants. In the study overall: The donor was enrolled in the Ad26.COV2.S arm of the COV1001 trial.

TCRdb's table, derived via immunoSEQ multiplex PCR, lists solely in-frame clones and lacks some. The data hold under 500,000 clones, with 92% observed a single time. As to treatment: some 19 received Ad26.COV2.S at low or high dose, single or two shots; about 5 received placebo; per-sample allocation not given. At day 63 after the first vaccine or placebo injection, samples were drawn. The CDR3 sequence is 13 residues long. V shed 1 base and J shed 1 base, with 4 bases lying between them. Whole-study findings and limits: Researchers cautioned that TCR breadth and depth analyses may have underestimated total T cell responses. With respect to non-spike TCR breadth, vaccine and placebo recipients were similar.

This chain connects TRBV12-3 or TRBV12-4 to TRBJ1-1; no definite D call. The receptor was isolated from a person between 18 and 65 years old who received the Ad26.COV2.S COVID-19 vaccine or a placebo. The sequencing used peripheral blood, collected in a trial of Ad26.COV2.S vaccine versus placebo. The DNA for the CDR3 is TGTGCCAGCAGTTTAGGACAGAACACTGAAGCTTTCTTT. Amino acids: CASSLGQNTEAFF.